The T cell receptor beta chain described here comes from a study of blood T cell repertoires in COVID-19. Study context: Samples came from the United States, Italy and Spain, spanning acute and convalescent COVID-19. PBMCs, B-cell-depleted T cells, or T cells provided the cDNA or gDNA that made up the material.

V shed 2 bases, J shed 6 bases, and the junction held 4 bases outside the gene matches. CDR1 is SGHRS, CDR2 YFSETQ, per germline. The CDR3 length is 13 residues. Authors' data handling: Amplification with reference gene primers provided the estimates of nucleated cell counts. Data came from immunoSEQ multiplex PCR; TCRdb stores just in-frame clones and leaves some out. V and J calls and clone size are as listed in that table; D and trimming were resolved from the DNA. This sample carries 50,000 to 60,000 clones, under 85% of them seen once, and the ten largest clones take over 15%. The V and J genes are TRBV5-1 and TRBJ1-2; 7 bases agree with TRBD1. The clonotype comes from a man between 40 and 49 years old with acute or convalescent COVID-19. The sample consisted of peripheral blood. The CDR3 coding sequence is TGCGCCAGCAGCTTCGACAGGGAAGATGGCTACACCTTC. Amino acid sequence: CASSFDREDGYTF.